This T cell receptor (beta chain) was recovered during a study of cytomegalovirus exposure and HLA in healthy donors (TCRdb year 2017). Background on the whole study: An earlier analysis of fewer than 750 of the donors reported under 300 Gb of sequence data and around 120 million unique TCR beta sequences obtained from about 200 million T cells. About five DR-DQ haplotypes were handled as single units for association and clustering, since linkage in the cohort was strong. A separate validation cohort of roughly 110 different subjects was used in addition to the 666-subject first cohort. A later genetic analysis took genome-wide SNP genotypes for about 65% of the roughly 670 donors and used that subset as a discovery cohort. The number of donors typed differed by locus, with about 629-640 for A, B, C, DRB1 and DQB1, more than 500 for DQA1, over 600 for DPA1, and some 450 for DPB1. Roughly 300 gigabases of sequencing data and 91 million or so unique TCR sequences made up an early release that covered roughly 670 HLA-typed donors. To predict cytomegalovirus infection status, the study brought together high-throughput TCR immunosequencing, statistical association of individual TCRs with disease status, and machine learning. Rather than drawing on any new phenotypic data, the later analysis identified candidate immune exposures from TCR beta sequences and the way those sequences occurred across donors. Among about 370 genotyped donors of the cohort, an average of approximately 240,000 unique TCR beta nucleotide sequences was sequenced per donor, of which approximately 19% were non-productive. In a later analysis, previously published TCR beta repertoires from fewer than 750 donors were re-analyzed and high-resolution HLA genotyping was added so that TCR occurrence patterns could be studied. Donor age, sex, ethnicity and CMV serostatus were compiled alongside the repertoire data. HLA typing included class I and class II loci at four-digit resolution. All discovery cohort repertoires had been generated on a single sequencing platform. Using immunosequencing, the study profiled T cell repertoires from some 670 subjects and related those repertoires to cytomegalovirus serostatus. An earlier analysis of roughly 600 of the donors used high-throughput TCR beta sequencing to judge whether each TCR beta V gene segment behaved as functional or pseudogenic. Of the 350 to 450 genotyped donors, 65% to 90% fell in the genetic ancestry cluster associated with self-reported Caucasian donors. The study was designed to test whether signatures of past pathogen exposure could be identified by cataloging public T cell receptors. Study-level results and caveats: Some IMGT-functional V segments, including TRBV6-2 and TRBV6-3, could not be told apart with the 87-base-pair reads, so those segments were excluded. The only immune exposure information available for the cohort was CMV serostatus. A later analysis found that HLA-associated TCR beta chains were more clonally expanded and had lower generation probabilities than equally common non-associated chains. Sequencing depth was assumed to be roughly uniform across donors in the presence/absence analyses, though that assumption may not hold. A later analysis associated 15,000 or so TCR beta sequences with specific HLA alleles at a false discovery rate of 0.05. Because counts were too low, some 17 rarely observed V segments, including chromosome 9 orphons, were left out of the earlier analysis of approximately 500 of the donors. Across donors, most TCR sequences were observed very rarely, whereas some public TCRs were present in many individuals. Cytomegalovirus status was reported to be diagnosed by the classifier with high specificity and sensitivity in both the original and validation cohorts. A further reported finding was that TCR beta sequences accurately predicted the HLA-A and HLA-B alleles for most subjects in the first cohort. According to a later genetic analysis, donors in an Asian-associated ancestry cluster had fewer N-insertions in productive TCRs than the approximately 610-donor mean. Because HLA typing was missing for some donors at each locus, association tests included only the typed subset. In a later analysis, the rate of TCR association differed among HLA loci, with DRB1 alleles having the most associated TCRs and HLA-C alleles having the fewest. According to the authors, the approach could potentially be generalized to other disease states and immunological phenotypes. Only TCR beta chains were sequenced in this cohort, and the absence of alpha or paired-chain data limited detectable features. V-gene and J-gene trimming of TCR beta chains was associated with a missense DCLRE1C variant in a later genetic analysis, and the association was replicated in an independent cohort. In vitro tests confirmed that a few of the cytomegalovirus-associated TCR beta chains recognize cytomegalovirus antigens. A group of highly shared sequence variants was considered likely to be a technical artifact of the sequencing pipeline. Assigning TCR associations to individual alleles was difficult when HLA alleles, especially DR and DQ, strongly co-occurred. Correlated functional status among segregating V segments might reflect linkage disequilibrium, but an unknown experimental factor could not be ruled out. In a later analysis, most CMV-associated TCR beta chains were found to appear HLA-restricted, with HLA associations seemingly driven largely by CMV exposure. The study listed 150 to 200 TCR beta chains as associated with cytomegalovirus. In an earlier analysis of approximately 600 of the donors, most TCR beta V segments were observed in productive rearrangements about 90% or about 30% of the time, broadly matching IMGT annotations. In a later analysis, several top co-occurrence clusters were reported to appear linked to parvovirus B19, influenza, CMV and Epstein-Barr virus.

In total, 500 to 700 healthy bone marrow donors made up the cohort. All cohort members were sampled while nominally healthy, although unrecorded immune exposures were likely present. The donor was CMV seropositive and belonged to the group of around 300 seropositive cohort members. Each donor provided a peripheral blood sample, and peripheral blood mononuclear cells were used for TCR beta sequencing. The Qiagen DNeasy Blood Extraction Kit was used to extract genomic DNA from the blood cell samples. The V and J ends are trimmed by 1 base and 3 bases, leaving 7 bases between them. The CDR3, cysteine through phenylalanine, is 13 amino acids long. The only DNA kept is the CDR3, 39 bases in frame from the first base. CDR1 SGHRS and CDR2 YFSETQ are derived from the germline V gene. Receptors were amplified or captured by the immunoSEQ multiplex PCR assay. A mixture of 60 forward primers for TCR Vbeta segments and 13 reverse primers for TCR Jbeta segments was used in the multiplex PCR. A multiplex PCR assay on genomic DNA amplified the CDR3 region of rearranged TCR beta genes. On the Illumina HiSeq System, the amplified TCR beta libraries were sequenced as 87-base-pair reads. The original pipeline was this. A later analysis counted about 82 million unique TCR beta chains across the 666 repertoires, and roughly 11 million of these chains were shared by at least two donors. A nearest-neighbor algorithm error-corrected the raw reads and collapsed the reads into unique sequences, merging closely related sequences to remove PCR and sequencing errors. CDR3 sequences were aligned to IMGT reference sequences to assign V, D and J gene segments. Each retained sequence needed at least a six-nucleotide match to both a V gene segment and a J gene segment. Rearrangements were classified as productive when the CDR3 lacked stop codons and remained in frame with V and J, and all other rearrangements were classified as non-productive. CDR3 was defined according to IMGT convention as the region running from the second conserved V-encoded cysteine to the conserved J-encoded phenylalanine. In an earlier analysis of 550 to 650 of the donors, sequences lacking an unambiguous match to a single V gene segment were excluded. In an earlier analysis of a few hundred of the donors, V segments were called functional above 56.7% productive rearrangements and were called segregating when the between-donor standard deviation exceeded 5%. A statistical classification framework was developed to diagnose cytomegalovirus status using the catalog of TCR beta chain sequences. V and J gene assignment, in a later analysis, came from comparing TCR nucleotide sequences with IMGT/GENE-DB human TR gene sequences. In a later analysis, CDR3 sequences and most-parsimonious VDJ recombination scenarios were assigned using the TCRdist pipeline. In a later analysis, every TCR beta chain was defined by the combination of its CDR3 amino acid sequence and its V-gene family, and reads without a unique V-gene family were dropped. In a later analysis, fewer than 600 highly shared, low-generation-probability nucleotide sequences were removed to address suspected cross-contamination and a sequencing artifact. For each public chain, a later analysis derived a clonal expansion index from normalized ranks of inferred template counts within each repertoire. Generation probabilities in a later analysis came from a VDJ recombination model fitted to out-of-frame rearrangements, and those results were checked against IGoR. In a later analysis, hypergeometric tests were used to score TCR-TCR, TCR-HLA and TCR-CMV co-occurrence, with a repertoire-size bias correction applied to TCR pairs. In a later analysis, false discovery rates were estimated by permuting HLA or CMV assignments 20 times. In a later analysis, co-occurring TCRs were grouped using DBSCAN, and TCRdist sequence similarity was added for clustering within HLA-allele-positive subsets. Repertoires with fewer than 30,000 or more than 120,000 public chains were left out of co-occurrence clustering, as were several repertoires with anomalous nucleotide sharing. As stored in TCRdb, this immuneACCESS dataset retains in-frame rearrangements with V and J assigned. A fraction of the clones does not appear; measured against another copy, unresolved V genes explain less than half of the discrepancy, and the remainder lacks a known reason. The DNA was the basis for D and trimming; V, J and clone size are from that table. This sample is represented by some 110,000 clones; around three fifths of them were singletons. Of the sample, more than 6.5% falls within the top ten clones.

Concerning this clone: Which antigen it targets is not known. It has no much larger one-base neighbor in the sample; base qualities were not kept.

This clonotype originated in a woman aged 35 to 49 in good health and CMV-seropositive. Sequenced input: PBMCs. The chain was built from TRBV5-1 and TRBJ2-5; tentative D gene TRBD1, with 6 bases matching. The sequenced DNA: TGCGCCAGCAGCTTGTACAGGGAAGAGACCCAGTACTTC. Its protein reads: CASSLYREETQYF.